A single sample is the source of the 15 T cell receptor beta chains below, sequenced in a study of T cells in localized non-small cell lung cancer. Using immunoSEQ multiplex PCR, the repertoire was profiled, and TCRdb retains in-frame clones only, with some absent. The table shows 20,000 to 25,000 clones, with less than 90% occurring only once. The sequenced sample was peripheral blood, obtained before any cancer treatment. These receptors were taken from a male donor older than 55 with stage I lung adenocarcinoma.

The chain employs TRBV18 and TRBJ2-2, with TRBD1 matching 8 bases. The CDR3 loop spans 17 amino acids. The germline V gene has CDR1 KGHSH and CDR2 LQKENI. V shed 3 bases, J shed 3 bases, and the junction held 9 bases outside the gene matches. The CDR3 loop reads CASSPLRAQGDTGELFF. The CDR3 nucleotides read TGTGCCAGCTCACCCCTAAGGGCACAGGGGGACACCGGGGAGCTGTTTTTT.

CDR3 bases: TGTGCCAGCAGCGACACGGGACGTAAGGAGCTGTTTTTT. Protein: CASSDTGRKELFF. The J gene is TRBJ2-2, the V gene TRBV28; D possibly uses TRBD1 or TRBD2 (5 bases each). CDR3 length: 13 amino acids. V lost 6 bases and J 10 bases, leaving 15 bases between the germline ends. Germline CDR1 reads MDHEN; CDR2 reads SYDVKM.

The chain is built from TRBV30 and TRBJ1-2; D unresolved. Trimming left V 0 bases short and J 3 bases short, with 11 bases between. CDR3 length equals 14 residues. Germline V CDR1 and CDR2: GTSNPN, SVGIG (reference sequence). CDR3 loop: CAWSVYGVHYGYTF. In DNA form, the CDR3 reads TGTGCCTGGAGTGTATACGGGGTTCACTATGGCTACACCTTC.

This CDR3 is CASSLPAGGAYNEQFF. The CDR3 DNA sequence: TGTGCCAGCAGCTTACCAGCAGGGGGCGCGTACAATGAGCAGTTCTTC. This sequence joins TRBV11-2 and TRBJ2-1; 8 positions agree with TRBD1. The CDR3 contains 16 residues. Unmatched junction bases numbered 7, after V lost 2 bases and J lost 4 bases. Germline CDR1 and CDR2: SGHAT and FQNNGV.

The rearrangement uses TRBV10-1 and TRBJ2-3; tentative D call: TRBD1 (6 bases). This CDR3 is built from 15 residues. Germline V lookup: CDR1 WNHNN, CDR2 SYGVQD (reference sequence). V was shortened by 3 bases and J by 2 bases, with 12 bases between the two germline ends. For the CDR3, the DNA is TGCGCCAGCAGTGAAAGGCAGGGGTACACAGATACGCAGTATTTT. Amino acid sequence: CASSERQGYTDTQYF.

The chain carries TRBV15 and TRBJ2-7, with 8 bases that match TRBD2. The CDR3 is 14 residues long. In germline, CDR1 is LNHNV, CDR2 YYDKDF (reference sequence). V was clipped by 4 bases and J by 3 bases; unmatched bases: 5. The CDR3 sequence is CATSKGLADYEQYF. The CDR3 DNA is TGTGCCACCAGCAAAGGACTAGCAGACTACGAGCAGTACTTC.

This sequence joins TRBV5-1 and TRBJ1-6; a weak D match, TRBD1 (5 bases). CDR1 SGHRS and CDR2 YFSETQ come from the germline V gene. Trimming shortened V by 5 bases and J by 5 bases, and 11 bases separated the two germline ends. The CDR3 sequence is 14 residues long. CDR3 DNA: TGCGCCAGCAGTCAGCGAGGGGATAATTCACCCCTCCACTTT. It specifies CASSQRGDNSPLHF.

This chain connects TRBV18 to TRBJ2-5; TRBD1 agrees at 8 bases. The CDR3 contains 14 residues. The ends lost 5 bases at V and 11 bases at J; junction bases unmatched: 13. Germline loops: CDR1 KGHSH, CDR2 LQKENI. The CDR3 is CASSGQGVRDEQYF. DNA for the CDR3: TGTGCCAGCTCAGGACAGGGAGTGCGTGATGAGCAGTACTTC.

The chain is built from TRBV9 and TRBJ2-2, with a possible D match to TRBD1 (6 bases). V lost 4 bases, J lost 5 bases, and 21 bases lay in between. The length of the CDR3 is 17 residues. CDR1 and CDR2 (germline): SGDLS, YYNGEE. The CDR3 DNA reads as TGTGCCAGCAGCTCCCCTCCGGGACAAGGTTTGACCGGGGAGCTGTTTTTT. Amino acids: CASSSPPGQGLTGELFF.

As DNA, the CDR3 is TGTGCCAGCAGTTTAAGACAGGGGGCTGGAAACACCATATATTTT. Amino acid sequence: CASSLRQGAGNTIYF. J is TRBJ1-3 and V is TRBV27; 9 bases agree with TRBD1. The CDR3 runs 15 residues. Looked up from germline, CDR1 is MNHEY and CDR2 is SMNVEV (reference sequence). Trimming removed 2 bases from V and 2 bases from J; junction bases left unmatched: 1.

This sequence joins TRBV6-5 and TRBJ1-5, with D tentatively TRBD1 (6 bases). Germline-derived CDR1 and CDR2 are MNHEY and SVGAGI. The V end lost 3 bases, the J end lost 0 bases, and 12 bases lay between the germline ends. The CDR3 loop spans 16 amino acids. The CDR3 loop reads CASSYLQGPSNQPQHF. CDR3 nucleotides: TGTGCCAGCAGTTATTTACAGGGACCTAGCAATCAGCCCCAGCATTTT.

The chain recombines TRBV25-1 with TRBJ2-2, with D unresolved. Trimming pared 7 bases from V and 1 base from J, leaving 4 bases between. Germline CDR1 reads MGHDK; CDR2 reads SYGVNS. CDR3 size: 12 residues. CDR3 bases: TGTGCCAGCACCGAGAACACCGGGGAGCTGTTTTTT. Its protein is CASTENTGELFF. The complete variable domain, with remaining parts taken from reference TRBV25-1 and TRBJ2-2, reads EADIYQTPRYLVIGTGKKITLECSQTMGHDKMYWYQQDPGMELHLIHYSYGVNSTEKGDLSSESTVSRIRTEHFPLTLESARPSHTSQYLCASTENTGELFFGEGSRLTVL.

This clone was detected once. The chain joins TRBV5-6 to TRBJ2-7; D may be TRBD2 (5 bases). CDR3 length: 14 residues. The V gene's germline CDR1 is SGHDT and CDR2 YYEEEE. The V end lost 0 bases, the J end lost 4 bases, and 11 bases lay between the germline ends. CDR3 in DNA: TGTGCCAGCAGCTTGGAGAGGGCATATTACGAGCAGTACTTC. It specifies CASSLERAYYEQYF. Complete variable domain (other parts from reference TRBV5-6 and TRBJ2-7): DAGVTQSPTHLIKTRGQQVTLRCSPKSGHDTVSWYQQALGQGPQFIFQYYEEEERQRGNFPDRFSGHQFPNYSSELNVNALLLGDSALYLCASSLERAYYEQYFGPGTRLTVT.

V and J are TRBV19 and TRBJ2-1; D perhaps matches TRBD1 (6 bases). Deletions cut 7 bases from V and 4 bases from J, with 17 bases between. Germline CDR1 and CDR2: LNHDA and SQIVND (reference sequence). The CDR3 consists of 15 residues. CDR3 bases: TGTGCCAGTAACAGACAGGTTTCCGGTTACAATGAGCAGTTCTTC. Protein product: CASNRQVSGYNEQFF. Using reference TRBV19 and TRBJ2-1 for the parts outside the CDR3, the full variable domain is DGGITQSPKYLFRKEGQNVTLSCEQNLNHDAMYWYRQDPGQGLRLIYYSQIVNDFQKGDIAEGYSVSREKKESFPLTVTSAQKNPTAFYLCASNRQVSGYNEQFFGPGTRLTVL.

V is TRBV25-1 and J is TRBJ2-2; D could derive from TRBD1 or TRBD2 (6 bases each). The CDR3 length is 16 residues. Germline loops: CDR1 MGHDK, CDR2 SYGVNS. Trimming took off 6 bases at V and 5 bases at J, with 19 bases between the two ends. The CDR3 sequence is CASRPAEGGVTGELFF. The CDR3 DNA reads as TGTGCCAGCAGACCGGCGGAGGGGGGAGTAACCGGGGAGCTGTTTTTT.